The T cell receptor (beta chain) under discussion was sequenced for a study of CD8+CD57+ T cells in acquired aplastic anemia (dated by TCRdb to 2016 to 2019). About the full investigation: Extracted DNA from sorted CD4+ and CD8+ cells averaged about 2.9 ug, ranging from roughly 0.17 to 30 ug. CD8+CD57+ expansion was defined as a frequency above the mean frequency observed in healthy subjects.

Expansion of CD8+CD57+ cells had been shown by flow cytometry in the patients chosen for sequencing. Every patient had a diagnosis of severe acquired aplastic anemia based on International Study of Aplastic Anemia and Agranulocytosis and Camitta criteria. No patient had received any therapy when blood was sampled. The study deep-sequenced TCR repertoires of sorted CD4+ and CD8+ blood T cells from severe aplastic anemia patients and healthy subjects. Patients were enrolled under clinicaltrials.gov protocols 00001620, 01623167, 00001397, 00071045, 00081523 and 00961064 in the USA. Ficoll-Paque density gradient centrifugation was used to isolate peripheral blood mononuclear cells. Before DNA extraction, CD4+ and CD8+ T cells were sorted with FACS or magnetic beads. Worth noting for this clonotype: Its antigen has not been determined. No base quality information exists; no much larger clone differs at one position.

The V and J ends are trimmed by 5 bases and 10 bases, leaving 21 bases between them. The germline V gene provides CDR1 MNHNS and CDR2 SASEGT. CDR3 length: 16 amino acids, cysteine to phenylalanine. This entry keeps only the CDR3 DNA: 48 bases, framed from base 1. TCR beta VDJ combination and CDR3 sequence profiling used genomic DNA as the template. An Illumina HiSeq 2000 was the platform used for TCR repertoire sequencing. In the original analysis: TRBV/TRBJ rearrangement plots, CDR3 size and DJ length profiles, and Simpson's diversity index were used to evaluate the repertoires. The most abundant DNA sequence in the deep sequencing data was taken as the immunodominant clone. CDR3 amino acid sequences were checked for sharing between subjects and were compared against published repertoires and the VDJdb database. The public reads were reprocessed in TCRdb via fastp at Q25 and MiXCR, keeping in-frame beta chains. Identical CDR3 protein sequences are pooled into one entry, listed with their most common genes and DNA. The V and J calls were not made by the authors but by TCRdb's processing. The sample records about 160,000 distinct CDR3 sequences, around half of which are singletons. Clones ranked in the top ten supply roughly 3.1% of the sample.

Study-level results and caveats: Patients and healthy controls showed no significant difference in CD8+ Simpson's diversity (P=0.060). Although roughly 29 CD8+ CDR3 sequences were shared by patients and controls, these sequences appeared highly expressed in patients and within the immunodominant clones of patients.

The V gene is TRBV6-1 and the J gene is TRBJ1-6; TRBD1 is possibly the D segment (6 matching bases). The specimen sequenced was sorted CD4+, CD8+, or CD8+CD57+ T cells (not recorded which) from PBMCs. This receptor was taken from a human donor with aplastic anemia. The DNA sequence follows: TGTGCCAGCAGTAAGCGGGACACCCACCGACTGTCACCCCTCCACTTT. Its protein product is CASSKRDTHRLSPLHF.